A selection of T cell receptor beta chains follows, all from one sample in a study of cytomegalovirus exposure and HLA in healthy donors. Sequenced by immunoSEQ multiplex PCR; TCRdb stores in-frame clones only, minus some. The data show fewer than 130,000 clones, with 70% to 85% seen just once and 5% to 7.5% held by the top ten. The specimen sequenced was PBMCs. The receptors derive from a man under 40 in good health and CMV-seropositive. Each CDR3 is given with its conserved first and last residue. A D gene is named only where the DNA matches it firmly. Rows give clone size only sometimes, using once, few, many, or a class for an expanded clone.

CDR3 DNA	CDR3 protein	clone size	D gene	CDR3 length	V gene	J gene
TGTGCCAGCAGCTTGGTCAGGCCCAGACAAGAGACCCAGTACTTC	CASSLVRPRQETQYF	-	-	15	TRBV5-6	TRBJ2-5
TGTGCTAGTGGGACGGACAGGGGGAACTCTGGAAACACCATATATTTT	CASGTDRGNSGNTIYF	-	TRBD1	16	TRBV12-5	TRBJ1-3
TGTGCCAGCAGGGATAAAACTAGCGGGGGTATCAACGAGCAGTACTTC	CASRDKTSGGINEQYF	-	TRBD2	16	TRBV6-6	TRBJ2-7
TGTGCCTGGAGCAATACAGGGATAGGAGGCTACACCTTC	CAWSNTGIGGYTF	once	-	13	TRBV30	TRBJ1-2
TGTGCCAGCTCACTTACAGGGGGCTCCTACAATGAGCAGTTCTTC	CASSLTGGSYNEQFF	-	TRBD1	15	TRBV18	TRBJ2-1
TGTGCCAGCAGCTGCCTGACCGCCCGGACTAGCGGGGGCCCAGATACGCAGTATTTT	CASSCLTARTSGGPDTQYF	-	-	19	TRBV12-1	TRBJ2-3
TGTGCCAGTAGAGGAGACTCCTACGAGCAGTACTTC	CASRGDSYEQYF	-	-	12	TRBV19	TRBJ2-7
TGTGCCAGCAGTCCCCGGGGAAGCTATGGCTACACCTTC	CASSPRGSYGYTF	-	-	13	TRBV6-1	TRBJ1-2
TGTGCCAGCAGCCCCTACACTAGCGGCCAAGAGACCCAGTACTTC	CASSPYTSGQETQYF	-	TRBD2	15	TRBV7-2	TRBJ2-5
TGTGCCAGCAGTCGTGGGGGCGCCACTGAAGCTTTCTTT	CASSRGGATEAFF	-	-	13	TRBV6-5	TRBJ1-1
TGTGCCAGTAGCCCTAGACGAGTTTATGGCTACACCTTC	CASSPRRVYGYTF	-	-	13	TRBV19	TRBJ1-2
TGTGCCAGCAGCCAACATCAAGCAAGGGCTAGCGGGGGATCTTCAAGGGCAGATACGCAGTATTTT	CASSQHQARASGGSSRADTQYF	-	TRBD2	22	TRBV14	TRBJ2-3
TGTGCCAGCAGCTTGGAAGACAGCTCCTACGAGCAGTACTTC	CASSLEDSSYEQYF	once	-	14	TRBV11-3	TRBJ2-7
TGTGCCAGTAGTATTCGCAGTCCTAACTATGGCTACACCTTC	CASSIRSPNYGYTF	once	-	14	TRBV19	TRBJ1-2
TGTGCCAGCAGCCCTCAATGGACAGACCAAGAGACCCAGTACTTC	CASSPQWTDQETQYF	-	-	15	TRBV7-2	TRBJ2-5
TGTGCCAGCAGTAGAAGAGTACAGAACTCCTACGAGCAGTACTTC	CASSRRVQNSYEQYF	-	-	15	TRBV6-6	TRBJ2-7
TGCGCCAGCAGCCAAGATCCCCGGACAGGGGGAGGCTACACCTTC	CASSQDPRTGGGYTF	-	TRBD1	15	TRBV4-3	TRBJ1-2
TGTGCCAGCAGTCTCCGGGCGGGGGAAGGGACCCAGTACTTC	CASSLRAGEGTQYF	-	TRBD2	14	TRBV27	TRBJ2-5
TGTGCCAGCAGCCGTGGACAGGGAGGGGAGGAGCAGTACTTC	CASSRGQGGEEQYF	-	-	14	TRBV7-6	TRBJ2-5
TGTGCCAGCAGCTTAATAGAAGCAGGGATCCAAAAACTGTTTTTT	CASSLIEAGIQKLFF	-	-	15	TRBV13	TRBJ1-4
TGTGCCAGCGGGAGGGGTGGGTGGGAGCAGTACTTC	CASGRGGWEQYF	-	TRBD2	12	TRBV6-5	TRBJ2-7
TGTGCCTGGAGTGTACTAAGGACAGACAACTATGGCTACACCTTC	CAWSVLRTDNYGYTF	-	-	15	TRBV30	TRBJ1-2
TGTGCCAGTGCCCCCGAGGGCAGGCGAGGCTACACCTTC	CASAPEGRRGYTF	-	-	13	TRBV19	TRBJ1-2
TGTGCCACCCCAGGGACTAGCGGGGTGTATTGGAATGAGCAGTTCTTC	CATPGTSGVYWNEQFF	-	TRBD2	16	TRBV7-2	TRBJ2-1